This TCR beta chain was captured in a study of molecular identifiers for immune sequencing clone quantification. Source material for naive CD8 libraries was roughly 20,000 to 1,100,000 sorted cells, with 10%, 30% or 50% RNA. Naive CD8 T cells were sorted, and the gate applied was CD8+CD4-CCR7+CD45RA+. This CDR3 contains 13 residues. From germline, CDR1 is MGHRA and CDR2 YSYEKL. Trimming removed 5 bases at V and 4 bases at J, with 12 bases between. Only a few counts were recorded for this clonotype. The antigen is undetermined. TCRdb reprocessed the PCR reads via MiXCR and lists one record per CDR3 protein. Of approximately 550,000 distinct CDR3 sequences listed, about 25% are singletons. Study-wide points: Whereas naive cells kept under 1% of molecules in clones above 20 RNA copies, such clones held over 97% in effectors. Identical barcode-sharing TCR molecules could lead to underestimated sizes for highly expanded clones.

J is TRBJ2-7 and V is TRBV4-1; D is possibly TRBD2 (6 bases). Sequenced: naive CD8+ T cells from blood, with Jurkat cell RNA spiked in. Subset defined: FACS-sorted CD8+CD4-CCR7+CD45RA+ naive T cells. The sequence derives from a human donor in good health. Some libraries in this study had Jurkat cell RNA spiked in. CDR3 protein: CASSFGGEYEQYF. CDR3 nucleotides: TGCGCCAGCAGCTTTGGCGGGGAATACGAGCAGTACTTC.